The 14 T cell receptor beta chains below all came from one sample that was sequenced in a study of blood T cell repertoires in COVID-19. Measured with immunoSEQ multiplex PCR; TCRdb has only the in-frame clones, and not every one. The sample has 60,000 or so clones, more than 80% seen once. Sequencing input: peripheral blood. The receptor set was obtained from a human donor with active COVID-19. The donor label of this sample is uncertain.

The V gene is TRBV11-1, the J gene TRBJ2-3, with unresolved D. The CDR3 extends over 14 amino acids. In germline, CDR1 is SGHAT, CDR2 FQDESV (reference sequence). Trimming left V 1 base short and J 4 bases short, with 9 bases between. Here the CDR3 reads CASSLVPGPDTQYF. In DNA, the CDR3 is TGTGCCAGCAGCTTAGTTCCGGGTCCAGATACGCAGTATTTT.

The chain couples TRBV7-9 to TRBJ2-1; D might be TRBD1 (5 bases). V was trimmed by 6 bases and J by 2 bases, leaving 8 bases between them. Germline CDR1 and CDR2: SEHNR and FQNEAQ (reference sequence). CDR3 length: 13 residues. CDR3: CASSYRTYNEQFF. Written as DNA, the CDR3 is TGTGCCAGCAGTTACAGGACCTACAATGAGCAGTTCTTC.

As DNA, the CDR3 is TGTGCCAGAAAGGGGGCTTCCTCTGGAAACACCATATATTTT. It yields the protein CARKGASSGNTIYF. The rearrangement links TRBV5-3 to TRBJ1-3; TRBD1 matches 7 bases. TRBV5-3 is given ORF status, its function remaining uncertain. This CDR3 has 14 residues. Trimming cost V 6 bases and J 0 bases; bases outside gene matches: 3.

The genes are TRBV19 and TRBJ1-1; 8 bases line up with TRBD1. The germline V gene encodes CDR1 LNHDA and CDR2 SQIVND (reference sequence). The CDR3 is 15 amino acids. Unmatched junction bases numbered 11, after V lost 6 bases and J lost 5 bases. The CDR3 DNA reads TGTGCCAGTAGGGCCCAGGGGGCGCTGAGTACTGAAGCTTTCTTT. This codes for CASRAQGALSTEAFF.

V usage is TRBV20-1 and J usage is TRBJ2-1, with D tentatively TRBD2 (6 bases). Trimming cost V 3 bases and J 3 bases, with 12 bases left between them. Germline-derived CDR1 and CDR2 are DFQATT and SNEGSKA (reference sequence). CDR3 length: 14 amino acids. CDR3 residues: CSASPGLYYNEQFF. DNA for the CDR3: TGCAGTGCTAGTCCGGGACTCTACTACAATGAGCAGTTCTTC.

V and J are TRBV30 and TRBJ2-5; TRBD2 aligns across 8 bases. This CDR3 is built from 12 residues. V shed 8 bases and J 5 bases; nucleotides not matched to a gene: 7. CDR1 is GTSNPN, CDR2 SVGIG, per germline (reference sequence). CDR3 sequence: CAGDGGRETQYF. The CDR3 region has the DNA TGTGCCGGAGACGGCGGGAGGGAGACCCAGTACTTC.

The sample holds one count of this clone. The chain couples TRBV6-1 to TRBJ1-2; D is ambiguous. V gave up 1 base and J gave up 5 bases, with 11 bases separating them. CDR1 MNHNS and CDR2 SASEGT come from the germline V gene. The CDR3 spans 14 residues. The chain's CDR3 is CASSEGAESYGYTF. For the CDR3, the DNA is TGTGCCAGCAGTGAAGGCGCGGAGTCTTATGGCTACACCTTC.

The CDR3 reads CASNSATGQETQYF. The CDR3 DNA follows: TGCGCCAGCAACTCCGCGACAGGACAAGAGACCCAGTACTTC. The chain links TRBV5-1 to TRBJ2-5; tentative D call: TRBD1 (6 bases). Germline V gives CDR1 SGHRS, CDR2 YFSETQ. CDR3 length equals 14 residues. V was cut by 6 bases and J by 2 bases, with 14 bases left in between.

V is TRBV10-3 and J is TRBJ1-5, with D hard to call. V dropped 8 bases and J dropped 7 bases, with 18 bases sitting between them. The CDR3 extends over 14 amino acids. Germline V lookup: CDR1 ENHRY, CDR2 SYGVKD. CDR3 loop: CAISAGLPRQPQHF. The CDR3 bases are TGTGCCATCTCGGCCGGCCTCCCTAGGCAGCCCCAGCATTTT.

V gene TRBV9 combines with J gene TRBJ1-1; D unclear. Germline CDR1 reads SGDLS; CDR2 reads YYNGEE. V was pared by 3 bases and J by 5 bases, with 14 bases between. The CDR3 totals 14 residues. The CDR3: CASSGAGRRTEAFF. The CDR3 nucleotides are TGTGCCAGCAGCGGAGCGGGAAGGAGGACTGAAGCTTTCTTT.

The chain has TRBV5-3 and TRBJ2-7, with TRBD1 matching 7 bases. TRBV5-3 is reported as an ORF; its role is uncertain. J gave up 0 bases and V 4 bases, and 1 base lay outside the gene matches. The CDR3 is 13 residues long. This CDR3 reads CARSRDSSYEQYF. The CDR3 DNA reads TGTGCCAGAAGCCGGGACAGCTCCTACGAGCAGTACTTC.

The J gene is TRBJ2-3, the V gene TRBV4-3, with D tentatively TRBD2 (6 bases). Deletions cut 0 bases from V and 4 bases from J, with 8 bases between. Germline CDR1 and CDR2: LGHNA and YSLEER. CDR3 length: 14 amino acids. CDR3: CASSQEGGPDTQYF. The CDR3 coding sequence is TGCGCCAGCAGCCAAGAGGGAGGCCCAGATACGCAGTATTTT.

In this sample, this clone turned up a few times. The CDR3 is CASSRLAGWRTGELFF. DNA for the CDR3: TGTGCCAGTAGCAGACTAGCGGGATGGAGGACCGGGGAGCTGTTTTTT. The rearrangement joins TRBV19 to TRBJ2-2; 11 bases fit TRBD2. V lost 6 bases, J lost 5 bases, and 8 bases stayed unmatched. The CDR3 extends over 16 amino acids. Germline values: CDR1 LNHDA, CDR2 SQIVND (reference sequence).

This clone has just one count. The rearrangement uses TRBV29-1 and TRBJ1-5, with D unclear. The CDR3 runs 13 residues. The germline V gene has CDR1 SQVTM and CDR2 ANQGSEA. Trimming took off 1 base at V and 3 bases at J, with 7 bases between the two ends. For the CDR3, the DNA is TGCAGCGTTGAAGTAGGAGTCAATCAGCCCCAGCATTTT. Translated: CSVEVGVNQPQHF.